These 25 T cell receptor beta chains share one sample of origin, sequenced in a study of CD8 T cells in ankylosing spondylitis. General study results and limits: Eight or nine highly homologous variants made up a TCR beta motif that seemed to typify ankylosing spondylitis blood.

No cognate antigen is known for these TCRs. One entry per CDR3 protein results from TCRdb running MiXCR on the 5' RACE reads. The data contain hundreds of thousands of distinct CDR3 sequences, 10% to 15% of them seen just once; the ten biggest clones take up around 0.51%. Material: blood, either unsorted or a sorted T cell fraction (not recorded which). The receptors originated from a male donor with ankylosing spondylitis.

This clonotype has ten or more counts. The chain carries TRBV7-2 and TRBJ1-2; 10 nucleotides line up with TRBD1. After removal of 5 bases from V and 5 bases from J, the junction contained 5 bases not matched to a gene. Germline CDR1 reads SGHTA; CDR2 reads FQGNSA. The length of the CDR3 is 14 residues. The CDR3 DNA is TGTGCCAGCAGCCGAGGGACAGGGGTTTATGGCTACACCTTC. It codes for CASSRGTGVYGYTF.

This chain uses TRBV27 with TRBJ1-5; TRBD1 is a possible D gene (5 bases). CDR1 and CDR2 (germline): MNHEY, SMNVEV (reference sequence). The V gene lost 2 bases and the J gene lost 2 bases, with 16 bases spanning the gap. CDR3 length: 17 residues. The CDR3 DNA reads as TGTGCCAGCAGTTTAGTGGGCGGGCAGGGACGCAATCAGCCCCAGCATTTT. It translates to CASSLVGGQGRNQPQHF.

This clonotype occurred many times. The chain uses TRBV20-1 and TRBJ2-3; 8 positions match TRBD2. CDR3 length equals 15 residues. V trimming: 3 bases; J trimming: 6 bases; junction bases outside the gene matches: 11. Per germline, CDR1 DFQATT and CDR2 SNEGSKA (reference sequence). CDR3 sequence (DNA): TGCAGTGCTAGCCCCAGCGGGGGCCGCCGGGATACGCAGTATTTT. Translation: CSASPSGGRRDTQYF.

In nucleotides, the CDR3 is TGTGCCAGCAGCCTGATGGACAGAGAAGAGACCCAGTACTTC. Translating gives CASSLMDREETQYF. The rearrangement joins TRBV3-1 to TRBJ2-5, with a tentative D call TRBD1 (6 bases). This CDR3 has 14 residues. Germline assignment: CDR1 LGHDT and CDR2 YNNKEL (reference sequence). V was cut by 4 bases and J by 3 bases, with 12 bases left in between.

This clonotype came up many times. The rearrangement links TRBV12-3 or TRBV12-4 to TRBJ1-1; D may be TRBD1 (5 bases). The CDR3 covers 14 residues. V lost 4 bases and J lost 4, with 13 bases in between. The CDR3 loop reads CASSWVGRVTEAFF. In DNA form, the CDR3 reads TGTGCCAGCAGTTGGGTAGGCAGGGTCACTGAAGCTTTCTTT.

The rearrangement uses TRBV12-3 or TRBV12-4 and TRBJ2-1; D uncertain. This CDR3 has 13 amino acids. Between the trimmed V and J ends, which lost 2 bases and 10 bases, there was a span of 12 bases. This CDR3 reads CASSLSRKGEQFF. CDR3 nucleotide sequence: TGTGCCAGCAGTTTAAGCAGAAAAGGCGAGCAGTTCTTC.

V gene TRBV20-1 combines with J gene TRBJ2-1, with D unresolved. The CDR3 consists of 13 residues. Germline loops: CDR1 DFQATT, CDR2 SNEGSKA (reference sequence). V was shortened by 2 bases and J by 6 bases, with 11 bases between the two germline ends. This CDR3 reads CSARYQRRNEQFF. In DNA, the CDR3 is TGCAGTGCTAGATACCAGCGACGCAATGAGCAGTTCTTC.

This clonotype was recorded at least ten times. The V call is TRBV20-1, the J call TRBJ2-7; weak D call: TRBD1 (5 bases). V was trimmed by 0 bases and J by 3 bases, leaving 15 bases between them. Germline V gene sequence: CDR1 DFQATT, CDR2 SNEGSKA (reference sequence). CDR3 length: 15 amino acids. This CDR3 is CSARDFETGDYEQYF. The CDR3 DNA is TGCAGTGCTAGAGATTTTGAAACAGGCGACTACGAGCAGTACTTC.

This chain links TRBV18 with TRBJ2-5, with 7 bases matching TRBD1. The V and J ends lost 2 bases and 5 bases, in that order; junction bases with no gene match: 5. Per germline, CDR1 KGHSH and CDR2 LQKENI. This CDR3 is built from 14 residues. The CDR3 sequence: CASSPSTGHETQYF. CDR3 DNA sequence: TGTGCCAGCTCACCATCGACAGGGCATGAGACCCAGTACTTC.

This clonotype has more than one count but fewer than ten. The V and J genes are TRBV7-2 and TRBJ1-2; 7 bases match TRBD1. With V trimmed by 4 bases and J by 4 bases, 9 bases remained unmatched. This CDR3 is built from 15 residues. Germline V gene lookup returns CDR1 SGHTA and CDR2 FQGNSA. The CDR3 region has the DNA TGTGCCAGCAGCTCGACTCCACAGGGGACCTATGGCTACACCTTC. Its translation: CASSSTPQGTYGYTF.

This clonotype was counted ten times or more. This chain uses TRBV12-3 or TRBV12-4 with TRBJ2-2; unclear D gene. Deletions cut 7 bases from V and 2 bases from J, with 5 bases between. The CDR3 loop spans 12 amino acids. CDR3 region: CASTRNTGELFF. For the CDR3, the DNA is TGTGCCAGCACCCGAAACACCGGGGAGCTGTTTTTT.

This rearrangement joins TRBV6-5 to TRBJ1-6, with 8 bases identical to TRBD1. The V gene end was trimmed by 4 bases and the J gene end by 4 bases; junction bases not matched to a gene: 12. This CDR3 has 18 residues. CDR1 MNHEY and CDR2 SVGAGI come from the germline V gene. CDR3 nucleotide sequence: TGTGCCAGCAGTTCCCCCAGGATCAGACAGGGGTATAATTCACCCCTCCACTTT. As protein: CASSSPRIRQGYNSPLHF.

The genes are TRBV20-1 and TRBJ2-3, with 11 bases identical to TRBD2. Germline V gene data show CDR1 as DFQATT and CDR2 as SNEGSKA (reference sequence). The CDR3 loop spans 18 amino acids. J lost 2 bases, V lost 4 bases, and 14 bases had no gene match. The CDR3, as DNA: TGCAGTGCTACCCGGGTGCTAGCGGGAGGTCCTGACACAGATACGCAGTATTTT. Translating gives CSATRVLAGGPDTDTQYF.

In its sample, this clonotype was seen once. This chain uses TRBV2 with TRBJ2-7; D unclear. CDR3 length: 13 amino acids. Trimming stripped 7 bases from V and 2 bases from J, with 12 bases between. CDR1 SNHLY and CDR2 FYNNEI come from the germline V gene. CDR3 loop: CASNRRRPYEQYF. CDR3 nucleotide sequence: TGTGCCAGCAACAGAAGACGCCCCTACGAGCAGTACTTC. The full variable domain, with the rest looked up from reference TRBV2 and TRBJ2-7, is EPEVTQTPSHQVTQMGQEVILRCVPISNHLYFYWYRQILGQKVEFLVSFYNNEISEKSEIFDDQFSVERPDGSNFTLKIRSTKLEDSAMYFCASNRRRPYEQYFGPGTRLTVT.

In its sample, this clonotype was seen many times. The CDR3 here is CASSATGGFLFF. The DNA for the CDR3 is TGTGCCAGCAGCGCCACAGGAGGATTTTTGTTCTTC. The V gene is TRBV2, the J gene TRBJ2-1; possibly TRBD1 or TRBD2 for D (5 bases each). The CDR3 extends over 12 amino acids. The germline V gene encodes CDR1 SNHLY and CDR2 FYNNEI. Trimming took off 6 bases at V and 15 bases at J, with 18 bases between the two ends.

This clonotype was picked up many times. The V call is TRBV20-1, the J call TRBJ1-6; no clear D gene. The germline V and J ends were trimmed by 0 bases and 6 bases, with 3 bases remaining between them. CDR1 is DFQATT and CDR2 is SNEGSKA in the germline V gene (reference sequence). The CDR3 is 12 residues long. CDR3 loop: CSARDLNSPLHF. The CDR3 DNA follows: TGCAGTGCTAGAGATCTTAATTCACCCCTCCACTTT.

The V and J genes are TRBV6-5 and TRBJ2-3; perhaps TRBD2 as D (5 bases). Germline V lookup: CDR1 MNHEY, CDR2 SVGAGI. Deletions cut 9 bases from V and 2 bases from J, with 9 bases between. The length of the CDR3 is 12 residues. CDR3 nucleotides: TGTGCCAGTACGGACTTCACAGATACGCAGTATTTT. It is translated as CASTDFTDTQYF.

This clonotype was found many times. The rearrangement uses TRBV12-3 or TRBV12-4 and TRBJ1-2; D gene unclear. Between the trimmed V and J ends, which lost 6 bases and 7 bases, there was a span of 9 bases. The CDR3 consists of 11 residues. The CDR3 nucleotides are TGTGCCAGCAGCCTGGGAGCTGGCTACACCTTC. Translation gives CASSLGAGYTF.

The chain couples TRBV18 to TRBJ2-1; 9 bases align to TRBD2. With V trimmed by 6 bases and J by 4 bases, 10 bases remained unmatched. Per germline, CDR1 KGHSH and CDR2 LQKENI. The CDR3 extends over 16 amino acids. CDR3 region: CASSMIGGRAYNEQFF. DNA of the CDR3: TGTGCCAGCTCGATGATTGGCGGGAGGGCTTACAATGAGCAGTTCTTC.

This rearrangement joins TRBV18 to TRBJ2-3, with 10 bases lining up with TRBD2. Unmatched junction bases numbered 7, after V lost 4 bases and J lost 0 bases. CDR1 KGHSH and CDR2 LQKENI come from the germline V gene. The CDR3 sequence is 17 residues long. The CDR3 loop reads CASSRRIAGGSTDTQYF. The DNA of the CDR3 is TGTGCCAGCTCACGGAGGATAGCGGGAGGTAGCACAGATACGCAGTATTTT. Filled out from reference TRBV18 and TRBJ2-3, the complete variable domain reads NAGVMQNPRHLVRRRGQEARLRCSPMKGHSHVYWYRQLPEEGLKFMVYLQKENIIDESGMPKERFSAEFPKEGPSILRIQQVVRGDSAAYFCASSRRIAGGSTDTQYFGPGTRLTVL.

This clonotype turned up a few times. The CDR3 spells CASRTGGDGEKLFF. In DNA form, the CDR3 reads TGTGCCAGCCGGACAGGGGGCGATGGTGAAAAACTGTTTTTT. V usage is TRBV10-3 and J usage is TRBJ1-4; TRBD1 aligns across 11 bases. CDR3 length equals 14 residues. V shed 10 bases, J shed 7 bases, and the junction held 8 bases outside the gene matches. Germline loops: CDR1 ENHRY, CDR2 SYGVKD.

This clonotype has more than one count but fewer than ten. The V and J genes are TRBV7-9 and TRBJ1-2, with D possibly TRBD1 on 5 matching bases. The germline V gene has CDR1 SEHNR and CDR2 FQNEAQ (reference sequence). There are 14 residues in the CDR3. Trimming took off 5 bases at V and 4 bases at J, with 14 bases between the two ends. CDR3 nucleotides: TGTGCCAGCAGCACTCTTAGGGGTGGCTATGGCTACACCTTC. It translates to CASSTLRGGYGYTF.

This clonotype was recorded a few times. V usage is TRBV20-1 and J usage is TRBJ1-1; 7 nucleotides align to TRBD1. Germline lookup yields CDR1 DFQATT and CDR2 SNEGSKA (reference sequence). This CDR3 is 13 amino acids long. The V segment lost 5 bases and the J segment 5 bases; nucleotides outside the gene matches: 8. The CDR3 bases are TGCAGTGCTCCCACCCCCAGGGGGACTGAAGCTTTCTTT. Encoded protein: CSAPTPRGTEAFF.

V usage is TRBV6-5 and J usage is TRBJ2-7; D uncertain. This CDR3 has 13 residues. Germline V gives CDR1 MNHEY, CDR2 SVGAGI. V lost 0 bases and J lost 3, with 6 bases in between. CDR3 sequence (DNA): TGTGCCAGCAGTTACTCACCAATCTACGAGCAGTACTTC. Its protein product is CASSYSPIYEQYF.

The chain combines TRBV11-2 with TRBJ2-7; the match to TRBD1 covers 9 bases. With V trimmed by 3 bases and J by 6 bases, 9 bases remained unmatched. The CDR3 runs to 15 residues. Germline V lookup: CDR1 SGHAT, CDR2 FQNNGV. This chain's CDR3 is CASSFLQGARIEQYF. CDR3 nucleotide sequence: TGTGCCAGCAGCTTTCTACAGGGGGCGCGGATCGAGCAGTACTTC.